Each of the 8 T cell receptor beta chains below was sequenced from the same sample in a study of beta chain features in type 1 diabetes. As every portion of the isolated RNA was reverse transcribed, the sequencing read expressed TCRB transcripts. The method was immunoSEQ multiplex PCR; TCRdb's version includes in-frame clones alone and lacks a portion of them. The data hold 250,000 to 300,000 clones, with roughly 25% observed a single time. Their recognized antigens are unknown. Study findings and constraints: When Type 1 diabetes patients were examined, their TCRB CDR3s proved moderately but significantly shorter in all four CD4+ subsets.

The sequenced sample consisted of naive CD4+ T cells from blood. The source is a woman aged 30 to 39 with type 1 diabetes.

The DNA of the CDR3 is TGTGCCACCAGCTGGGGACAGGGGGCGGGAGATACGCAGTATTTT. Protein sequence: CATSWGQGAGDTQYF. V gene TRBV15 combines with J gene TRBJ2-3; 12 bases agree with TRBD1. Unmatched junction bases numbered 5, after V lost 5 bases and J lost 5 bases. The CDR3 length is 15 residues. Germline V gene data show CDR1 as LNHNV and CDR2 as YYDKDF (reference sequence). The full variable domain, its missing parts supplied by reference TRBV15 and TRBJ2-3, is DAMVIQNPRYQVTQFGKPVTLSCSQTLNHNVMYWYQQKSSQAPKLLFHYYDKDFNNEADTPDNFQSRRPNTSFCFLDIRSPGLGDTAMYLCATSWGQGAGDTQYFGPGTRLTVL.

This chain links TRBV9 with TRBJ2-1; 11 positions match TRBD2. With 9 bases clipped from V and 4 bases from J, the junction kept 9 bases outside the gene matches. In germline, CDR1 is SGDLS, CDR2 YYNGEE. The CDR3 extends over 15 amino acids. The CDR3: CANRTSGWPYNEQFF. Written as DNA, the CDR3 is TGTGCCAATAGGACTAGCGGGTGGCCTTACAATGAGCAGTTCTTC. The variable domain in full, with the rest retrieved from reference TRBV9 and TRBJ2-1, is DSGVTQTPKHLITATGQRVTLRCSPRSGDLSVYWYQQSLDQGLQFLIQYYNGEERAKGNILERFSAQQFPDLHSELNLSSLELGDSALYFCANRTSGWPYNEQFFGPGTRLTVL.

This clone was seen only once. One end of the junction does not line up with germline, which may come from a read error. This same CDR3 is encoded by further DNA sequences in the sample. The chain uses TRBV18 and TRBJ2-6; 8 positions agree with TRBD2. CDR3 length: 18 amino acids. The germline gives CDR1 KGHSH, CDR2 LQKENI. The CDR3 sequence is CASSPRASGYSGANVLTF. DNA for the CDR3: TGTGCCAGCTCGCCACGGGCTAGCGGGTACTCTGGGGCCAACGTCCTGACTTTC.

This clone turned up a few times. V usage is TRBV6-5 and J usage is TRBJ2-5; D not certain. Trimming shortened V by 0 bases and J by 2 bases, and 7 bases separated the two germline ends. Per the germline V gene, CDR1 is MNHEY and CDR2 is SVGAGI. The CDR3 totals 14 residues. The CDR3 spells CASSYSSPQETQYF. The CDR3 DNA reads as TGTGCCAGCAGTTACTCGAGCCCTCAAGAGACCCAGTACTTC.

This clone was counted a few times. This chain joins TRBV25-1 and TRBJ1-2, with no clear D. The germline V and J ends were trimmed by 3 bases and 4 bases, with 21 bases remaining between them. This CDR3 contains 17 residues. The germline gives CDR1 MGHDK, CDR2 SYGVNS. Written as DNA, the CDR3 is TGTGCCAGCAGTGACCCGAGGGCCCAGGAGCCCTCCTATGGCTACACCTTC. Residues: CASSDPRAQEPSYGYTF.

This clone appeared a few times. V gene TRBV4-1 combines with J gene TRBJ1-5; 7 nucleotides line up with TRBD1. CDR1 is MGHRA and CDR2 is YSYEKL in the germline V gene. The V and J ends lost 4 bases and 3 bases, in that order; junction bases with no gene match: 6. This CDR3 has 15 residues. CDR3 nucleotides: TGCGCCAGCAGCCCTACGGACAGGAACAATCAGCCCCAGCATTTT. This translates into CASSPTDRNNQPQHF.

This clone was observed a few times. The V gene is TRBV19, the J gene TRBJ2-1, with 9 positions matching TRBD2. This CDR3 has 15 amino acids. Looked up from germline, CDR1 is LNHDA and CDR2 is SQIVND (reference sequence). The V gene end was trimmed by 2 bases and the J gene end by 3 bases; junction bases not matched to a gene: 2. In DNA, the CDR3 is TGTGCCAGTAGTATATCGACTAGCGGCTACAATGAGCAGTTCTTC. Its translation: CASSISTSGYNEQFF.

The rearrangement links TRBV5-1 to TRBJ2-7; D might be TRBD1 (6 bases). V was trimmed by 3 bases and J by 2 bases, leaving 9 bases between them. Germline CDR1 is SGHRS and CDR2 is YFSETQ. The CDR3 spans 13 residues. CDR3 sequence reads: CASSSRDTYEQYF. Here the CDR3 DNA reads TGCGCCAGCAGCTCCCGGGACACCTACGAGCAGTACTTC.